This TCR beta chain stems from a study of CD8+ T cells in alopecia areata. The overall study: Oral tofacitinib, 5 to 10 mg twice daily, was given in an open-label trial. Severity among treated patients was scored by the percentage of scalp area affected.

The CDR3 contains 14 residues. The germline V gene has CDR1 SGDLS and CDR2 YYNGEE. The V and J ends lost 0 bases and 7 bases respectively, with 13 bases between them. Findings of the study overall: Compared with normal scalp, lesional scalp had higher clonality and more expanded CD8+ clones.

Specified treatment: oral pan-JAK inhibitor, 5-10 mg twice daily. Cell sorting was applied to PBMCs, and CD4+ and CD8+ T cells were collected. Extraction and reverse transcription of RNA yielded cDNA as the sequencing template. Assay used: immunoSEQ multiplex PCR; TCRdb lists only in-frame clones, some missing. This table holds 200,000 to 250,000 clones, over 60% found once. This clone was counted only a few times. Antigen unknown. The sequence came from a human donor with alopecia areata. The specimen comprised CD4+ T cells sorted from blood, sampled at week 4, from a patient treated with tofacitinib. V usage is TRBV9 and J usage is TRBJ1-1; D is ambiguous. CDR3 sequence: CASSVGWTESEAFF. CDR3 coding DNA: TGTGCCAGCAGCGTAGGGTGGACGGAGAGTGAAGCTTTCTTT.